This entry concerns a single T cell receptor beta chain. One junction end disagrees with the germline gene, perhaps due to a read error. Primers: 60 Vbeta forward and 13 Jbeta reverse. Libraries were prepared by immunoSEQ multiplex PCR; TCRdb keeps only in-frame clonotypes and omits some of them. The sample has some 130,000 clones; roughly 79% are singletons. The sample belongs to a study of cytomegalovirus exposure and HLA in healthy donors. Overall study: An earlier analysis found 117 million unique TCR beta sequences from about 190 million T cells.

This clonotype was obtained from a man between 25 and 39 years old in good health and CMV-seronegative. Sequenced material: PBMCs.

In DNA, the CDR3 is TGTGCTAGCAGCTTTGGCGACAGGGAATCCTACGAGCAGTACTTC. It yields the protein CASSFGDRESYEQYF. The V gene is TRBV7-7, the J gene TRBJ2-7; 7 positions match TRBD1. In germline, CDR1 is SSHAT, CDR2 FNYEAQ (reference sequence). CDR3 size: 15 residues.